The 16 T cell receptor beta chains in this list originate from one sample, sequenced in a study of CD8 T cells in Susac syndrome. Random hexamers primed reverse transcription of about 0.5 to 1 ug RNA. TCRdb re-called the immunoSEQ multiplex PCR reads through MiXCR, storing one row per CDR3 protein. The sample consists of some 120,000 distinct CDR3 sequences, around nine tenths of them appearing once. The sample was CD8+ T cells from PBMCs. These receptors were collected from a human donor with multiple sclerosis.

CDR3 bases: TGTGCCAGCAGAGTGACACTCGATCAGCCCCAGCATTTT. The encoded protein is CASRVTLDQPQHF. The chain couples TRBV27 to TRBJ1-5; D is ambiguous. With 6 bases removed from V and 5 bases from J, the gap between germline ends came to 11 bases. The V gene's germline CDR1 is MNHEY and CDR2 SMNVEV (reference sequence). CDR3 length equals 13 residues.

The chain employs TRBV5-1 and TRBJ2-5; a weak D match, TRBD1 (5 bases). The germline V gene encodes CDR1 SGHRS and CDR2 YFSETQ. The CDR3 covers 15 residues. V lost 1 base and J lost 5, with 15 bases in between. CDR3 amino acids: CASSLRRGYVETQYF. The CDR3 DNA follows: TGCGCCAGCAGCTTGCGTAGGGGATATGTGGAGACCCAGTACTTC.

The chain joins TRBV3-1 to TRBJ2-7; 7 positions agree with TRBD2. J was trimmed by 6 bases and V by 6 bases; bases with no gene match: 2. The germline gives CDR1 LGHDT, CDR2 YNNKEL (reference sequence). The CDR3 covers 11 residues. The CDR3 DNA reads TGTGCCAGCAGGTGGGAGGGCGAGCAGTACTTC. It encodes CASRWEGEQYF.

J is TRBJ2-3 and V is TRBV28, with 8 bases lining up with TRBD1. This CDR3 is 17 amino acids long. Per germline, CDR1 MDHEN and CDR2 SYDVKM. Trimming took 3 bases from V and 0 from J; bases not matched to a gene: 8. The CDR3: CASSLIGTGASTDTQYF. CDR3 bases: TGTGCCAGCAGTTTGATTGGGACAGGAGCTAGCACAGATACGCAGTATTTT.

The chain has TRBV20-1 and TRBJ2-7; TRBD1 matches at 9 bases. The trim removed 0 bases at V and 3 bases at J, leaving 12 bases unmatched. The CDR3 totals 17 residues. Germline CDR1 is DFQATT and CDR2 is SNEGSKA (reference sequence). This CDR3 is CSARDDTPGQGLYEQYF. CDR3 in DNA: TGCAGTGCTAGAGATGATACTCCGGGACAGGGACTCTACGAGCAGTACTTC.

The gene calls are TRBV19 and TRBJ2-4; maybe TRBD1 (5 bases). CDR3 length equals 14 residues. Germline CDR1 and CDR2: LNHDA and SQIVND (reference sequence). Trimming removed 10 bases from V and 9 bases from J, with 22 bases in between. CDR3 amino acids: CATALWGREGIQYF. The CDR3 DNA reads as TGTGCCACCGCACTATGGGGCAGGGAAGGCATTCAGTACTTC.

This chain joins TRBV19 and TRBJ2-1; D unclear. V was cut by 3 bases and J by 4 bases, with 13 bases left in between. Germline V gives CDR1 LNHDA, CDR2 SQIVND (reference sequence). CDR3 length: 15 amino acids. CDR3 amino acids: CASSIGRFGYNEQFF. In nucleotides, the CDR3 is TGTGCCAGTAGTATCGGGCGGTTTGGGTACAATGAGCAGTTCTTC.

The chain uses TRBV12-3 or TRBV12-4 and TRBJ2-1; TRBD1 matches at 7 bases. Trimming took 4 bases from V and 1 from J; bases not matched to a gene: 4. The CDR3 is 15 residues long. CDR3 loop: CASSSTGDSYNEQFF. The CDR3 DNA reads TGTGCCAGCAGTTCAACAGGGGATTCCTACAATGAGCAGTTCTTC.

The V gene is TRBV10-2, the J gene TRBJ1-3, with D perhaps TRBD1 (5 bases). The germline V gene encodes CDR1 WSHSY and CDR2 SAAADI. The length of the CDR3 is 15 residues. V was pared by 7 bases and J by 0 bases, with 13 bases between. The CDR3 protein is CASNGGRNSGNTIYF. The CDR3 DNA reads TGCGCCAGCAACGGGGGTCGGAACTCTGGAAACACCATATATTTT.

The chain employs TRBV12-3 or TRBV12-4 and TRBJ1-3; D might be TRBD1 (5 bases). The CDR3 has 16 amino acids. The ends were cut back, 5 bases at V and 2 bases at J, with 16 bases in the middle. CDR3 region: CASSHLREGAGNTIYF. As DNA, the CDR3 is TGTGCCAGCAGTCATCTCAGGGAAGGTGCTGGAAACACCATATATTTT.

The gene calls are TRBV25-1 and TRBJ1-5, with D perhaps TRBD1 (6 bases). The CDR3 is 13 residues long. With 5 bases removed from V and 7 bases from J, the gap between germline ends came to 12 bases. CDR1 is MGHDK, CDR2 SYGVNS, per germline. CDR3 nucleotide sequence: TGTGCCAGCAGTTCACAGGGACACCAGCCCCAGCATTTT. Amino acid sequence: CASSSQGHQPQHF. The full variable domain, completed using reference TRBV25-1 and TRBJ1-5, is EADIYQTPRYLVIGTGKKITLECSQTMGHDKMYWYQQDPGMELHLIHYSYGVNSTEKGDLSSESTVSRIRTEHFPLTLESARPSHTSQYLCASSSQGHQPQHFGDGTRLSIL.

The chain is built from TRBV24-1 and TRBJ2-1; no firm D call. The CDR3 runs to 13 residues. Germline CDR1 is KGHDR and CDR2 is SFDVKD. V dropped 5 bases and J dropped 8 bases, with 12 bases sitting between them. In DNA form, the CDR3 reads TGTGCCACCAGTGGGTCGATGGACGATGAGCAGTTCTTC. As protein: CATSGSMDDEQFF.

The chain links TRBV30 to TRBJ2-2, with a weak D call TRBD2 (5 bases). V lost 3 bases, J lost 1 base, and 15 bases lay in between. The germline V gene has CDR1 GTSNPN and CDR2 SVGIG (reference sequence). The CDR3 runs 16 residues. CDR3 in DNA: TGTGCCTGGAGGGGGTGGGAGAGGCAGAACACCGGGGAGCTGTTTTTT. Protein product: CAWRGWERQNTGELFF. Full variable domain (missing parts from reference TRBV30 and TRBJ2-2): SQTIHQWPATLVQPVGSPLSLECTVEGTSNPNLYWYRQAAGRGLQLLFYSVGIGQISSEVPQNLSASRPQDRQFILSSKKLLLSDSGFYLCAWRGWERQNTGELFFGEGSRLTVL.

This rearrangement joins TRBV30 to TRBJ2-6; tentative D call: TRBD2 (5 bases). V was cut by 0 bases and J by 4 bases, with 10 bases left in between. The CDR3 covers 15 residues. Germline lookup yields CDR1 GTSNPN and CDR2 SVGIG (reference sequence). CDR3 residues: CAWSVLEAGANVLTF. The DNA of the CDR3 is TGTGCCTGGAGTGTACTGGAGGCCGGGGCCAACGTCCTGACTTTC.

V gene TRBV29-1 combines with J gene TRBJ2-1; a possible D gene is TRBD2 (6 bases). Trimming pared 6 bases from V and 4 bases from J, leaving 25 bases between. This CDR3 comprises 17 residues. Germline-derived CDR1 and CDR2 are SQVTM and ANQGSEA. The CDR3 here is CSVGGAGSLGAYNEQFF. As DNA, the CDR3 is TGCAGCGTGGGGGGAGCAGGGAGTCTAGGCGCTTACAATGAGCAGTTCTTC.

The chain recombines TRBV27 with TRBJ1-5; D is unresolved. V was trimmed by 10 bases and J by 5 bases, leaving 15 bases between them. Germline CDR1 reads MNHEY; CDR2 reads SMNVEV (reference sequence). This CDR3 spans 13 amino acids. The chain's CDR3 is CATAEGGYQPQHF. CDR3 in DNA: TGTGCCACCGCGGAGGGAGGTTATCAGCCCCAGCATTTT.